One sample yielded the 23 T cell receptor beta chains listed below, sequenced in a study of blood T cell repertoires in COVID-19. Repertoires were generated with immunoSEQ multiplex PCR, while TCRdb's copy carries only in-frame clones and drops some. The sample lists around 99,000 clones; over 60% were seen once. The sequenced material came from peripheral blood. These receptor sequences come from a human donor in a cohort sampled during active or convalescent COVID-19.

This rearrangement joins TRBV6-2 or TRBV6-3 to TRBJ2-7, with D tentatively TRBD1 (6 bases). Trimming removed 5 bases from V and 3 bases from J, with 14 bases in between. This CDR3 is 14 amino acids long. Germline V CDR1 and CDR2: MNHEY, SVGEGT. CDR3 nucleotides: TGTGCCAGCAGTATACACTCACAGGGCTACGAGCAGTACTTC. Residues: CASSIHSQGYEQYF.

This rearrangement joins TRBV11-2 to TRBJ2-3, with no clear D. The CDR3 has 13 residues. CDR1 is SGHAT, CDR2 FQNNGV, per germline. The V and J ends lost 0 bases and 6 bases respectively, with 7 bases between them. CDR3 amino acids: CASSLDRVDTQYF. Here the CDR3 DNA reads TGTGCCAGCAGCTTAGATCGAGTGGATACGCAGTATTTT.

The chain has TRBV7-2 and TRBJ1-1; D gene unclear. V shed 5 bases and J shed 2 bases, with 12 bases lying between them. Germline CDR1 SGHTA, CDR2 FQGNSA. CDR3 length: 14 residues. The CDR3 DNA reads as TGTGCCAGCAGCCCGCCGCAGTCCAACACTGAAGCTTTCTTT. It translates to CASSPPQSNTEAFF.

The V and J genes are TRBV7-2 and TRBJ1-1; D not resolved. The CDR3 length is 12 residues. The V gene's germline CDR1 is SGHTA and CDR2 FQGNSA. Trimming cost V 5 bases and J 5 bases, with 9 bases left between them. The CDR3 region has the DNA TGTGCCAGCAGCCGCACGGGGACTGAAGCTTTCTTT. Protein product: CASSRTGTEAFF.

A note on this clone: Other nucleotide sequences in the sample specify the same CDR3. The genes are TRBV18 and TRBJ1-1, with D tentatively TRBD1 (5 bases). The CDR3 loop spans 13 amino acids. V was shortened by 2 bases and J by 1 base, with 5 bases between the two germline ends. The germline gives CDR1 KGHSH, CDR2 LQKENI. The CDR3 is CASSPGQNTEAFF. CDR3 sequence (DNA): TGTGCCAGCTCACCAGGACAGAACACTGAAGCTTTCTTT.

The rearrangement joins TRBV28 to TRBJ2-2; 9 nucleotides agree with TRBD2. Germline trimming cut 6 bases from V and 7 bases from J; bases unmatched to any gene: 12. Looked up from germline, CDR1 is MDHEN and CDR2 is SYDVKM. The CDR3 has 16 amino acids. CDR3 sequence: CASSPWASGRYGELFF. CDR3 DNA: TGTGCCAGCAGCCCCTGGGCCAGCGGGAGGTACGGGGAGCTGTTTTTT.

The chain joins TRBV5-5 to TRBJ2-1; D is perhaps TRBD1 (5 bases). V was pared by 4 bases and J by 4 bases, with 12 bases between. This CDR3 comprises 14 residues. In germline, CDR1 is SGHKS, CDR2 YYEKEE (reference sequence). CDR3 DNA: TGTGCCAGCAGCCGTTGGGGCTCATACAATGAGCAGTTCTTC. Amino acids: CASSRWGSYNEQFF.

J is TRBJ2-2 and V is TRBV7-6; D uncertain. CDR1 and CDR2 (germline): SGHVS, FNYEAQ. V was pared by 1 base and J by 3 bases, with 15 bases between. The CDR3 sequence is 17 residues long. DNA of the CDR3: TGTGCCAGCAGCTTAGGGGTGGGCCCTCAAGACACCGGGGAGCTGTTTTTT. Translation: CASSLGVGPQDTGELFF. Based on the CDR3 plus reference TRBV7-6 and TRBJ2-2, the full variable domain is GAGVSQSPRYKVTKRGQDVALRCDPISGHVSLYWYRQALGQGPEFLTYFNYEAQQDKSGLPNDRFSAERPEGSISTLTIQRTEQRDSAMYRCASSLGVGPQDTGELFFGEGSRLTVL.

The chain has TRBV21-1 and TRBJ1-6. TRBV21-1 corresponds to a pseudogene. The length of the CDR3 is 16 residues. The CDR3: CASSKKPGKGNSPLHF. For the CDR3, the DNA is TGTGCCAGCAGCAAGAAGCCCGGGAAAGGGAATTCACCCCTCCACTTT.

V usage is TRBV6-2 or TRBV6-3 and J usage is TRBJ2-7; 10 bases align to TRBD1. Germline trimming cut 6 bases from V and 6 bases from J; bases unmatched to any gene: 8. Per the germline V gene, CDR1 is MNHEY and CDR2 is SVGEGT. This CDR3 has 14 residues. The DNA of the CDR3 is TGTGCCAGCAGCACCGGGACAGGGGTATTCGAGCAGTACTTC. Protein sequence: CASSTGTGVFEQYF.

The chain combines TRBV4-1 with TRBJ1-2; no clear D gene. Trimming removed 0 bases from V and 8 bases from J, with 16 bases in between. The CDR3 is made up of 15 amino acids. CDR1 and CDR2 (germline): MGHRA, YSYEKL. The CDR3 loop reads CASSQDLWTGRGYTF. The DNA of the CDR3 is TGCGCCAGCAGCCAAGATTTGTGGACTGGAAGGGGCTACACCTTC.

Note on this clone: The junction departs from the called germline gene at one end, perhaps through a read error. In the same sample, other DNA sequences code for this CDR3. The V call is TRBV7-7, the J call TRBJ2-7; D may match TRBD1 or TRBD2 (5 bases each). The CDR3 has 13 residues. CDR1 is SSHAT, CDR2 FNYEAQ, per germline (reference sequence). As DNA, the CDR3 is TGTGCTAGCAGCTTAGCGAAGGGGCACGAGCAGTACTTC. Its translation: CASSLAKGHEQYF. The whole variable domain, filled in from reference TRBV7-7 and TRBJ2-7, reads GAGVSQSPRYKVTKRGQDVTLRCDPISSHATLYWYQQALGQGPEFLTYFNYEAQPDKSGLPSDRFSAERPEGSISTLTIQRTEQRDSAMYRCASSLAKGHEQYFGPGTRLTVT.

J is TRBJ2-1 and V is TRBV5-1, with TRBD2 matching over 11 bases. V dropped 2 bases and J dropped 6; count of bases not matched to a gene: 7. This CDR3 is built from 16 residues. From germline, CDR1 is SGHRS and CDR2 YFSETQ. CDR3 loop: CASSLGLAGGGNEQFF. DNA of the CDR3: TGCGCCAGCAGCTTAGGGCTAGCGGGAGGTGGCAATGAGCAGTTCTTC.

V usage is TRBV19 and J usage is TRBJ2-7; 9 bases line up with TRBD2. Germline CDR1 and CDR2: LNHDA and SQIVND (reference sequence). The CDR3 has 14 residues. The V segment lost 4 bases and the J segment 5 bases; nucleotides outside the gene matches: 6. The CDR3 loop is CASSKVAGAHEQYF. The CDR3 bases are TGTGCCAGTAGTAAAGTAGCGGGGGCCCACGAGCAGTACTTC.

The chain has TRBV6-5 and TRBJ1-1; TRBD1 aligns across 7 bases. With 2 bases clipped from V and 5 bases from J, the junction kept 5 bases outside the gene matches. The CDR3 spans 14 residues. Germline V lookup: CDR1 MNHEY, CDR2 SVGAGI. The CDR3 spells CASSYRGLVTEAFF. CDR3 nucleotides: TGTGCCAGCAGTTACAGGGGGCTCGTGACTGAAGCTTTCTTT.

This clone is deemed medium-sized. The gene calls are TRBV2 and TRBJ2-2, with TRBD2 matching over 8 bases. Looked up from germline, CDR1 is SNHLY and CDR2 is FYNNEI. After removal of 3 bases from V and 6 bases from J, the junction contained 6 bases not matched to a gene. The CDR3 has 15 residues. The CDR3 region is CASSELAGGSGELFF. In nucleotides, the CDR3 is TGTGCCAGCAGTGAGCTAGCGGGCGGGTCCGGGGAGCTGTTTTTT.

This clone occurred a few times. This chain joins TRBV4-1 and TRBJ1-1, with D possibly being TRBD1 (5 bases). The ends were cut back, 2 bases at V and 2 bases at J, with 12 bases in the middle. From germline, CDR1 is MGHRA and CDR2 YSYEKL. This CDR3 is 15 amino acids long. The CDR3 loop is CASSQRDRSNTEAFF. CDR3 bases: TGCGCCAGCAGCCAAAGAGACAGATCTAACACTGAAGCTTTCTTT.

V is TRBV5-1 and J is TRBJ2-1; D may be TRBD1 (6 bases). There are 13 residues in the CDR3. Trimming removed 2 bases from V and 6 bases from J, with 9 bases in between. Germline loops: CDR1 SGHRS, CDR2 YFSETQ. Here the CDR3 reads CASSFTGFNEQFF. The CDR3 DNA sequence: TGCGCCAGCAGCTTTACAGGGTTCAATGAGCAGTTCTTC.

The rearrangement uses TRBV15 and TRBJ2-7; D may be TRBD1 (7 bases). The V gene lost 2 bases and the J gene lost 6 bases, with 17 bases spanning the gap. This CDR3 is built from 15 residues. In germline, CDR1 is LNHNV, CDR2 YYDKDF (reference sequence). This chain's CDR3 is CATSRPGAGGSEQYF. CDR3 in DNA: TGTGCCACCAGCAGACCGGGGGCAGGGGGATCCGAGCAGTACTTC.

The J gene is TRBJ2-1, the V gene TRBV19; 7 bases are a match to TRBD1. V lost 7 bases and J lost 2; bases outside the gene matches: 2. This CDR3 has 13 amino acids. Germline CDR1 and CDR2: LNHDA and SQIVND (reference sequence). The CDR3 nucleotides read TGTGCCAGTATTGGGACAGCCTACAATGAGCAGTTCTTC. Translating gives CASIGTAYNEQFF.

CDR3 DNA sequence: TGCGCCAGCAGGAAACAAACGGGGGGTCTCACAGATACGCAGTATTTT. This codes for CASRKQTGGLTDTQYF. The gene calls are TRBV5-1 and TRBJ2-3; TRBD2 matches at 7 bases. This CDR3 is built from 16 residues. Germline V gene data show CDR1 as SGHRS and CDR2 as YFSETQ. V shed 5 bases and J 2 bases; nucleotides not matched to a gene: 11.

The chain joins TRBV19 to TRBJ2-3, with TRBD2 matching 8 bases. The CDR3 extends over 15 amino acids. The V segment lost 6 bases and the J segment 4 bases; nucleotides outside the gene matches: 9. Looked up from germline, CDR1 is LNHDA and CDR2 is SQIVND (reference sequence). The CDR3 DNA sequence: TGTGCCAGTAGCGGGGGGGCTTTCTCTTCAGATACGCAGTATTTT. Amino acid sequence: CASSGGAFSSDTQYF.

The V and J genes are TRBV28 and TRBJ1-2; the match to TRBD1 covers 10 bases. The CDR3 consists of 17 residues. Unmatched junction bases numbered 12, after V lost 6 bases and J lost 2 bases. From germline, CDR1 is MDHEN and CDR2 SYDVKM. The CDR3 nucleotides read TGTGCCAGCAGCCTATCGACAGGGGGCGCACGAAACTATGGCTACACCTTC. Its translation: CASSLSTGGARNYGYTF.